This TCR beta chain comes out of a study of T cells in Graves' hyperthyroidism and ophthalmopathy. TCR beta CDR3 regions were amplified from RNA transcripts. An initial round of RT-PCR targeting the TCR CDR3 relied on the HTBI primer set. A single record per CDR3 protein comes from TCRdb applying MiXCR to the multiplex PCR reads. This sample has 90,000 to 120,000 distinct CDR3 sequences; about 15% occur once, and the top ten carry about 44%. The germline V gene has CDR1 SGHAT and CDR2 FQDESV (reference sequence). V was clipped by 0 bases and J by 5 bases; unmatched bases: 1. This CDR3 comprises 14 residues. This clonotype was counted ten times or more.

This clonotype was sampled from a woman in her forties or fifties with Graves' hyperthyroidism. The V call is TRBV11-1, the J call TRBJ2-1; 7 nucleotides line up with TRBD2. Sequenced sample: blood. DNA for the CDR3: TGTGCCAGCAGCTTAGCGGCGGGAGACAATGAGCAGTTCTTC. Amino acids: CASSLAAGDNEQFF.